These 17 T cell receptor beta chains were sequenced from one sample in a study of blood T cell repertoires in COVID-19. The data were produced by immunoSEQ multiplex PCR, yet TCRdb's version contains in-frame clones alone and is incomplete. The table shows some 180,000 clones, with around 85% occurring only once. Source material: PBMCs or T cells enriched from blood (not recorded which). The receptors originated from a man aged 35 to 55 who had recovered from COVID-19.

The chain carries TRBV5-8 and TRBJ2-1; possibly TRBD1 for D (6 bases). The CDR3 extends over 13 amino acids. Germline loops: CDR1 SGHTS, CDR2 YDEGEE. The V and J ends lost 4 bases and 8 bases respectively, with 13 bases between them. The CDR3 here is CASSLYRAHEQFF. The CDR3 DNA follows: TGTGCCAGCAGCCTCTACAGGGCGCATGAGCAGTTCTTC.

This chain uses TRBV5-5 with TRBJ1-1, with D hard to call. The length of the CDR3 is 15 residues. Trimming took 1 base from V and 3 from J, leaving 13 bases between them. The V gene's germline CDR1 is SGHKS and CDR2 YYEKEE (reference sequence). CDR3 DNA sequence: TGTGCCAGCAGCTTGTGGCCCGGCGGCGACACTGAAGCTTTCTTT. Translating gives CASSLWPGGDTEAFF.

The chain couples TRBV27 to TRBJ1-5; tentative D call: TRBD1 (5 bases). Trimming shortened V by 6 bases and J by 6 bases, and 21 bases separated the two germline ends. The germline gives CDR1 MNHEY, CDR2 SMNVEV (reference sequence). The CDR3 contains 16 residues. CDR3 in DNA: TGTGCCAGCAGACCAGCGGCGGGGGATCCGGGTCAGCCCCAGCATTTT. It yields the protein CASRPAAGDPGQPQHF.

The CDR3, as DNA: TGTGCCTGGAGTTTACAGGAGAACACTGAAGCTTTCTTT. Translating gives CAWSLQENTEAFF. J is TRBJ1-1 and V is TRBV30; tentative D call: TRBD1 (5 bases). The CDR3 runs 13 residues. The V gene lost 2 bases and the J gene lost 1 base, with 8 bases spanning the gap. The germline V gene encodes CDR1 GTSNPN and CDR2 SVGIG (reference sequence).

The rearrangement links TRBV7-6 to TRBJ1-4; TRBD1 matches at 7 bases. The CDR3 runs 15 residues. The ends lost 2 bases at V and 8 bases at J; junction bases unmatched: 8. Germline V gene lookup returns CDR1 SGHVS and CDR2 FNYEAQ. CDR3 sequence (DNA): TGTGCCAGCAGCTTACCCCAGGGGGGATGGGAAAAACTGTTTTTT. Its protein is CASSLPQGGWEKLFF.

The chain joins TRBV4-1 to TRBJ1-1; D is ambiguous. The CDR3 has 11 residues. V dropped 8 bases and J dropped 6 bases, with 10 bases sitting between them. Germline V gene sequence: CDR1 MGHRA, CDR2 YSYEKL. The CDR3 loop reads CASGGMAEAFF. The CDR3 coding sequence is TGCGCCAGCGGCGGTATGGCTGAAGCTTTCTTT.

The rearrangement links TRBV5-1 to TRBJ1-2, with D maybe TRBD1 (6 bases). This CDR3 region has 14 residues. The V and J ends lost 0 bases and 8 bases respectively, with 14 bases between them. Germline CDR1 SGHRS, CDR2 YFSETQ. CDR3 in amino acids: CASSLAEQGSGYTF. CDR3 bases: TGCGCCAGCAGCTTGGCCGAACAGGGTTCGGGCTACACCTTC.

V is TRBV2 and J is TRBJ1-2; D perhaps matches TRBD1 (5 bases). The CDR3 spans 15 residues. Trimming pared 6 bases from V and 8 bases from J, leaving 22 bases between. CDR1 and CDR2 from the germline V gene are SNHLY and FYNNEI. This CDR3 reads CASRAQSGLVRGYTF. CDR3 DNA sequence: TGTGCCAGCAGAGCCCAATCAGGGTTGGTGAGGGGCTACACCTTC.

J is TRBJ1-2 and V is TRBV7-6; D is possibly TRBD1 (5 bases). Per germline, CDR1 SGHVS and CDR2 FNYEAQ. The germline V and J ends were trimmed by 5 bases and 3 bases, with 19 bases remaining between them. The CDR3 extends over 16 amino acids. The CDR3, as DNA: TGTGCCAGCAGCAACCCCGCAGGGAACGACTACTATGGCTACACCTTC. Translating it yields CASSNPAGNDYYGYTF. The full variable domain, in which reference TRBV7-6 and TRBJ1-2 provide the parts outside the CDR3, is GAGVSQSPRYKVTKRGQDVALRCDPISGHVSLYWYRQALGQGPEFLTYFNYEAQQDKSGLPNDRFSAERPEGSISTLTIQRTEQRDSAMYRCASSNPAGNDYYGYTFGSGTRLTVV.

This clone has only one observation. J is TRBJ1-2 and V is TRBV30, with TRBD1 matching over 7 bases. This CDR3 is built from 11 residues. Germline loops: CDR1 GTSNPN, CDR2 SVGIG (reference sequence). The junction had 5 bases not matched to a gene; V was cut back by 5 bases and J by 8 bases. The CDR3 loop is CAWRQGSGYTF. The CDR3, as DNA: TGTGCCTGGCGACAGGGAAGCGGCTACACCTTC.

This clone was counted between two and nine times. This chain connects TRBV5-4 to TRBJ1-2; 9 bases match TRBD1. With V trimmed by 4 bases and J by 8 bases, 9 bases remained unmatched. The CDR3 loop spans 14 amino acids. Germline CDR1 and CDR2: SGHNT and YYREEE (reference sequence). Here the CDR3 DNA reads TGTGCCAGCAGCCACGAGGACAGGGGATGGGGCTACACCTTC. This gives the protein CASSHEDRGWGYTF. The whole variable domain, remainder taken from reference TRBV5-4 and TRBJ1-2, is ETGVTQSPTHLIKTRGQQVTLRCSSQSGHNTVSWYQQALGQGPQFIFQYYREEENGRGNFPPRFSGLQFPNYSSELNVNALELDDSALYLCASSHEDRGWGYTFGSGTRLTVV.

The V and J genes are TRBV7-9 and TRBJ1-6, with 7 bases lining up with TRBD1. Germline V lookup: CDR1 SEHNR, CDR2 FQNEAQ (reference sequence). CDR3 length equals 13 residues. V lost 5 bases to trimming and J lost 9 bases; unmatched junction nucleotides: 4. DNA of the CDR3: TGTGCCAGCAGCGAGACAGGGAGTTCACCCCTCCACTTT. Protein: CASSETGSSPLHF. The variable domain in full, with the rest retrieved from reference TRBV7-9 and TRBJ1-6, is DTGVSQNPRHKITKRGQNVTFRCDPISEHNRLYWYRQTLGQGPEFLTYFQNEAQLEKSRLLSDRFSAERPKGSFSTLEIQRTEQGDSAMYLCASSETGSSPLHFGNGTRLTVT.

The chain recombines TRBV5-1 with TRBJ1-1, with a tentative D call TRBD1 (5 bases). V was trimmed by 0 bases and J by 4 bases, leaving 13 bases between them. Germline assignment: CDR1 SGHRS and CDR2 YFSETQ. The CDR3 consists of 15 residues. This CDR3 is CASSLVQEPITEAFF. CDR3 DNA: TGCGCCAGCAGCTTGGTACAGGAGCCGATCACTGAAGCTTTCTTT.

This chain uses TRBV14 with TRBJ1-2; the D is unclear. Between the trimmed V and J ends, which lost 4 bases and 6 bases, there was a span of 12 bases. From germline, CDR1 is SGHDN and CDR2 FVKESK. This CDR3 contains 13 residues. CDR3 nucleotide sequence: TGTGCCAGCAGCCCTAACAGCGGTAATGGCTACACCTTC. Amino acid sequence: CASSPNSGNGYTF.

The CDR3 sequence is CAWSGARSSTGELFF. The CDR3 DNA is TGTGCCTGGAGTGGGGCCAGGTCGAGCACCGGGGAGCTGTTTTTT. The chain couples TRBV30 to TRBJ2-2; D gene uncertain. This CDR3 region has 15 residues. Per the germline V gene, CDR1 is GTSNPN and CDR2 is SVGIG (reference sequence). V was shortened by 1 base and J by 4 bases, with 13 bases between the two germline ends.

The chain combines TRBV27 with TRBJ1-2; unclear D gene. The CDR3 consists of 14 residues. V was trimmed by 4 bases and J by 0 bases, leaving 9 bases between them. Germline CDR1 is MNHEY and CDR2 is SMNVEV (reference sequence). The CDR3: CASSSSIPNYGYTF. CDR3 nucleotides: TGTGCCAGCAGTTCCAGTATTCCTAACTATGGCTACACCTTC.

The chain carries TRBV6-5 and TRBJ1-5, with D uncertain. V was pared by 6 bases and J by 0 bases, with 9 bases between. Germline-derived CDR1 and CDR2 are MNHEY and SVGAGI. The CDR3 is 14 amino acids. The CDR3 reads CASRSGVSNQPQHF. In nucleotides, the CDR3 is TGTGCCAGCAGATCAGGTGTTAGCAATCAGCCCCAGCATTTT.